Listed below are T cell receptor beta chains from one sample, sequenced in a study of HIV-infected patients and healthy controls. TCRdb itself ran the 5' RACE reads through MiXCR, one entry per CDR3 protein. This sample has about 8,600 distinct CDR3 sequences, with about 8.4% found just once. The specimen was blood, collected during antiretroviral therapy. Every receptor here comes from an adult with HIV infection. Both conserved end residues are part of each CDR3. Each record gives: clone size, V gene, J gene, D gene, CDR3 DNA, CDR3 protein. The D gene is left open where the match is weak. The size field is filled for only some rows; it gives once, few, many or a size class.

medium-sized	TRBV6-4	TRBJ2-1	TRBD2	TGTGCCAGCAGTGAAACTAGCGGGGGGGCTTACAATGAGCAGTTCTTC	CASSETSGGAYNEQFF
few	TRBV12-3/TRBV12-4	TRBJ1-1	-	TGTGCCAGCAGTTTGAATCTGAACACTGAAGCTTTCTTT	CASSLNLNTEAFF
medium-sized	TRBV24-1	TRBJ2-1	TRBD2	TGTGCCACCAGTGATCGCCTTAGCGGGATCTACAATGAGCAGTTCTTC	CATSDRLSGIYNEQFF
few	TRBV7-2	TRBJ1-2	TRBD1	TGTGCCAGCAGCTTGGGACAGGCCAACTATGGCTACACCTTC	CASSLGQANYGYTF
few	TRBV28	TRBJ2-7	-	TGTGCCAGCAGTTTATGGGGGGCGCGCCACGAGCAGTACTTC	CASSLWGARHEQYF
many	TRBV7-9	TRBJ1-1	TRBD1	TGTGCCAGCAGCTGGGGACAGATGAACACTGAAGCTTTCTTT	CASSWGQMNTEAFF
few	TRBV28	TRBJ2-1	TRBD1	TGTGCCAGCAGTTTTGGTCAGGGGGCGGATGAGCAGTTCTTC	CASSFGQGADEQFF
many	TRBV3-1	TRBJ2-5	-	TGTGCCAGCAGCCAAGAGTCTACCCAAGAGACCCAGTACTTC	CASSQESTQETQYF
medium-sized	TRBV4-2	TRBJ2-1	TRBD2	TGTGCCAGCAGCCAGACTAGCGGGGACTACAATGAGCAGTTCTTC	CASSQTSGDYNEQFF
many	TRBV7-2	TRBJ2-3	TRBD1	TGTGCCAGCAGCTCGGAGCCGGGACAGAGCACAGATACGCAGTATTTT	CASSSEPGQSTDTQYF
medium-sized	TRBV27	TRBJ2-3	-	TGTGCCAGCAGTTTTACCCCCGGCCTTCCAAACACAGATACGCAGTATTTT	CASSFTPGLPNTDTQYF
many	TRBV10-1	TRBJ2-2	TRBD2	TGCGCCAGCAGTGGCGCCGGGGGGTCCACCGGGGAGCTGTTTTTT	CASSGAGGSTGELFF
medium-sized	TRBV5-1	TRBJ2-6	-	TGCGCCAGCAGCTTGGGACAGGCAAGCTCTGGGGCCAACGTCCTGACTTTC	CASSLGQASSGANVLTF
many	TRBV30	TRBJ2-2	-	TGTGCCTGGAGAGGGGGGAACACCGGGGAGCTGTTTTTT	CAWRGGNTGELFF
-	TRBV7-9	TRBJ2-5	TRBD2	TGTGCCAGCAGTTATGTAGCGGGGGGTCCTCAAGAGACCCAGTACTTC	CASSYVAGGPQETQYF
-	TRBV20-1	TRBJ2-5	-	TGCAGTGCTAGAGTCTTGCGGGGCCAAGAGACCCAGTACTTC	CSARVLRGQETQYF
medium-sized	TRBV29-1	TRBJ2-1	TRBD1	TGCAGCGCCACACTCGGTAAGGGACAGGGATCCTACAATGAGCAGTTCTTC	CSATLGKGQGSYNEQFF
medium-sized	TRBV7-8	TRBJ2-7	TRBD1	TGTGCCAGCAGCCCCGCGGGGACAGGGCGGACCTACGAGCAGTACTTC	CASSPAGTGRTYEQYF
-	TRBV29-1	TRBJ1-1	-	TGCAGCGTTGGTTTAGGGGGAGACACTGAAGCTTTCTTT	CSVGLGGDTEAFF
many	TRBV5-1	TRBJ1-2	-	TGCGCCAGCAGCTTGGAGGTATTGGATGGCTACACCTTC	CASSLEVLDGYTF
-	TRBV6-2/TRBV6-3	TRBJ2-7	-	TGTGCCAGCAGTACCGTTCAGGGGATCGAGCAGTACTTC	CASSTVQGIEQYF
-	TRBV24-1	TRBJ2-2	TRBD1	TGTGCCACCAGTGACCCAACCGGGACAGGGGTTACCGGGGAGCTGTTTTTT	CATSDPTGTGVTGELFF
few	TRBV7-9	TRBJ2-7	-	TGTGCCAGCAGCTTAGCGCTGAGGGAGCAGTACTTC	CASSLALREQYF
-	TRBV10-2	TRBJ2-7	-	TGCGCCAGCAGTGAGTCCCCCCCCGAGCAGTACTTC	CASSESPPEQYF
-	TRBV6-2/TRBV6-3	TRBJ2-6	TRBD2	TGTGCCAGCAGTTCTGGACTAGAGGGACCTGGGGCCAACGTCCTGACTTTC	CASSSGLEGPGANVLTF
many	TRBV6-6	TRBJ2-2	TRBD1	TGTGCCAGCAGTTACTCGTCGGGGGGACAGGGGAACACCGGGGAGCTGTTTTTT	CASSYSSGGQGNTGELFF
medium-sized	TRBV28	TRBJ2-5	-	TGTGCCAGCTCACCCGAGTCCGGACAAAGCCAAGAGACCCAGTACTTC	CASSPESGQSQETQYF
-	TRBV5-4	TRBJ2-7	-	TGTGCCAGCGGACCCATGGCAGGGAGCTCCTACGAGCAGTACTTC	CASGPMAGSSYEQYF
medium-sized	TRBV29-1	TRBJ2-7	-	TGCAGCGTTGAAGACCAAATGGGGGACGAGCAGTACTTC	CSVEDQMGDEQYF
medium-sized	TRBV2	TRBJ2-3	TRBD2	TGTGCCAGCAGTGAGGGGAGCGGGAGAGTAGATACGCAGTATTTT	CASSEGSGRVDTQYF
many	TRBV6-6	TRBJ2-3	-	TGTGCCAGCAGTCACCACACAGATACGCAGTATTTT	CASSHHTDTQYF
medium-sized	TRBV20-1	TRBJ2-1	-	TGCAGTGCCCTCACGCCTAGCTCCTACAATGAGCAGTTCTTC	CSALTPSSYNEQFF
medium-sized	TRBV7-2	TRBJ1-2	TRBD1	TGTGCCAGCAGCCCGACGGGACAGACGAACTATGGCTACACCTTC	CASSPTGQTNYGYTF
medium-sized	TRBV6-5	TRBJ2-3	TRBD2	TGTGCCAGCCGGGCTAGCGGGCGAACAGATACGCAGTATTTT	CASRASGRTDTQYF
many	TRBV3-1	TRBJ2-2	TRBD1	TGTGCCAGCAGCCAAGTGGGACAGGGGGCTTCCGGGGAGCTGTTTTTT	CASSQVGQGASGELFF
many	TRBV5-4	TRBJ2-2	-	TGTGCCAGCAGCTTGGCTGCGGCGAACACCGGGGAGCTGTTTTTT	CASSLAAANTGELFF
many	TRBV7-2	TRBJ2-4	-	TGTGCCAGCAGCTCCCGCGGGGACATTCAGTACTTC	CASSSRGDIQYF
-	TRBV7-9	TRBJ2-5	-	TGTGCCAGCAGCCCCCCCCGGCTAGCAGATCCACAAGAGACCCAGTACTTC	CASSPPRLADPQETQYF
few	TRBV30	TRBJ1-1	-	TGTGCCTGGAGTCCACCGGGATCGAGGAACACTGAAGCTTTCTTT	CAWSPPGSRNTEAFF
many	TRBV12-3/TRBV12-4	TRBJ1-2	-	TGTGCCAGCAGTCTCACACCGTCGTGGGATTACACCTTC	CASSLTPSWDYTF
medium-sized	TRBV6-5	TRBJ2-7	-	TGTGCCAGCAGCTCGGACGGGTCCTACGAGCAGTACTTC	CASSSDGSYEQYF
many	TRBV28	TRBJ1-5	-	TGTGCCAGCAGTGGGAGGTTCGATCAGCCCCAGCATTTT	CASSGRFDQPQHF
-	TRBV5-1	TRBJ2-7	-	TGCGCCAGCAGCTTGGAGGACGAGCAGTACTTC	CASSLEDEQYF
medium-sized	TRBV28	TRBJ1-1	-	TGTGCCAGCAGAAACCCAGGGGAGAACACTGAAGCTTTCTTT	CASRNPGENTEAFF
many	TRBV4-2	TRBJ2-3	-	TGTGCCAGCAGCCATGGAACCTCGGGGACAGATACGCAGTATTTT	CASSHGTSGTDTQYF
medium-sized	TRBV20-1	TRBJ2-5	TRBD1	TGCAGTGGACAGGGGATGAAAGAGACCCAGTACTTC	CSGQGMKETQYF
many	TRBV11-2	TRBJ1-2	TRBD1	TGTGCCAGCAGCCAGGGGACAGCTAACTATGGCTACACCTTC	CASSQGTANYGYTF
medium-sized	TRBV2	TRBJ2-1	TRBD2	TGTGCCAGCAGTAGGACTAGCGGGAGCTCCTACAATGAGCAGTTCTTC	CASSRTSGSSYNEQFF
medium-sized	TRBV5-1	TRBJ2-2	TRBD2	TGCGCCAGCAGCTTACGGGATGGACTAGCGCGTTCGGGCGGGGAGCTGTTTTTT	CASSLRDGLARSGGELFF
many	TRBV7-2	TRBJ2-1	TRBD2	TGTGCCAGCTGGGCGGGGGGCCGGGATGAGCAGTTCTTC	CASWAGGRDEQFF
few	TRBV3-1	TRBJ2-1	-	TGTGCCAGCAGCCAAAAAATCTCTGGGGACGGACCTTCCTATAATGAGCAGTTCTTC	CASSQKISGDGPSYNEQFF
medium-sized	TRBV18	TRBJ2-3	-	TGTGCCAGCTCACCGGAGGGGGTTAGCACAGATACGCAGTATTTT	CASSPEGVSTDTQYF
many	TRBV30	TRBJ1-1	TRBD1	TGTGCCTCCCGGGACAGCTTGAACACTGAAGCTTTCTTT	CASRDSLNTEAFF
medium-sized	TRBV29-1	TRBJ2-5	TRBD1	TGCAGCGTTGGGGGGACAGGGGAGACCCAGTACTTC	CSVGGTGETQYF
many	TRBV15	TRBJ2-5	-	TGTGCCACCAGCAGAGAACTCAGCGGCCAAGAGACCCAGTACTTC	CATSRELSGQETQYF
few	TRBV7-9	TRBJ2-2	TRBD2	TGTGCCAGCAGCTACCCCGGGACTAGAGGGACCGGGGAGCTGTTTTTT	CASSYPGTRGTGELFF
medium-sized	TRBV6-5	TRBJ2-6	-	TGTGCCTCCAGGTTCTCTGGGGCCAACGTCCTGACTTTC	CASRFSGANVLTF
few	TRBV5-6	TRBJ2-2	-	TGTGCCAGCAGCCGGAGGGGCCTCGACTACGGGGAGCTGTTTTTT	CASSRRGLDYGELFF